This entry lists 10 T cell receptor beta chains sequenced from one sample in a study of cytomegalovirus exposure and HLA in healthy donors. This PCR relied on a set of 60 Vbeta primers and 13 Jbeta primers. Profiled with immunoSEQ multiplex PCR; TCRdb holds only in-frame clones, not every one. The data show about 120,000 clones, approximately 81% seen once. The sample consisted of PBMCs. The receptors here all came from a man aged 18 to 29 in good health and CMV-seropositive.

This clone has a handful of counts. The chain has TRBV7-8 and TRBJ1-3; TRBD1 might be the D (5 bases). Between the trimmed V and J ends, which lost 5 bases and 3 bases, there was a span of 17 bases. From germline, CDR1 is SGHVS and CDR2 FQNEAQ. This CDR3 is 16 amino acids long. CDR3 sequence: CASSKRVRGSGNTIYF. The CDR3 DNA reads as TGTGCCAGCAGCAAAAGGGTTAGGGGAAGTGGAAACACCATATATTTT.

This chain links TRBV6-5 with TRBJ2-5, with 10 positions matching TRBD1. This CDR3 comprises 14 residues. Germline CDR1 reads MNHEY; CDR2 reads SVGAGI. V lost 5 bases and J lost 2; bases outside the gene matches: 2. DNA of the CDR3: TGTGCCAGCAGTCGGACAGGGGGGCAAGAGACCCAGTACTTC. It is translated as CASSRTGGQETQYF.

The rearrangement joins TRBV7-2 to TRBJ2-1, with 7 bases that match TRBD2. CDR1 and CDR2 (germline): SGHTA, FQGNSA. This CDR3 comprises 15 residues. V was pared by 1 base and J by 12 bases, with 12 bases of the junction left unmatched. The CDR3 DNA follows: TGTGCCAGCAGCTTAGGGGAGGGCGGGGCTCGGGTGCAGTTCTTC. It specifies CASSLGEGGARVQFF.

This clone was detected once. The V gene is TRBV5-4, the J gene TRBJ2-4; a possible D gene is TRBD1 (6 bases). V lost 5 bases to trimming and J lost 8 bases, with 17 bases between them. The CDR3 is 14 amino acids. CDR1 SGHNT and CDR2 YYREEE come from the germline V gene (reference sequence). The CDR3 region has the DNA TGTGCCAGCAGTTCTGGACAGATGAGGGACATTCAGTACTTC. Translation gives CASSSGQMRDIQYF.

The V gene is TRBV5-1, the J gene TRBJ2-1; TRBD2 matches at 13 bases. Germline values: CDR1 SGHRS, CDR2 YFSETQ. The CDR3 extends over 15 amino acids. V lost 4 bases to trimming and J lost 9 bases; unmatched junction nucleotides: 7. Written as DNA, the CDR3 is TGCGCCAGCAGCCGAGGACTAGCGGGGGTTGCTGAGCAGTTCTTC. It encodes CASSRGLAGVAEQFF.

This rearrangement joins TRBV10-3 to TRBJ2-1; 8 bases agree with TRBD1. Germline-derived CDR1 and CDR2 are ENHRY and SYGVKD. This CDR3 spans 15 amino acids. V trimming: 7 bases; J trimming: 7 bases; junction bases outside the gene matches: 12. As DNA, the CDR3 is TGTGCCATCAAGGGAGACAGGGGTGAGGGGAATGAGCAGTTCTTC. This gives the protein CAIKGDRGEGNEQFF.

This rearrangement joins TRBV14 to TRBJ2-3; D is ambiguous. CDR3 length: 15 amino acids. V gave up 0 bases and J gave up 4 bases, with 11 bases separating them. Germline loops: CDR1 SGHDN, CDR2 FVKESK. The CDR3: CASSQDLPSADTQYF. In DNA, the CDR3 is TGTGCCAGCAGCCAAGACTTGCCCAGTGCAGATACGCAGTATTTT.

The chain links TRBV4-1 to TRBJ2-3, with D maybe TRBD2 (5 bases). The CDR3 covers 15 residues. Germline V CDR1 and CDR2: MGHRA, YSYEKL. V lost 0 bases and J lost 1, with 8 bases in between. CDR3 sequence: CASSQDFGGTDTQYF. DNA of the CDR3: TGCGCCAGCAGCCAAGATTTCGGGGGCACAGATACGCAGTATTTT.

A few counts support this clone. The chain couples TRBV5-4 to TRBJ2-5; 7 bases agree with TRBD1. Germline V gene lookup returns CDR1 SGHNT and CDR2 YYREEE (reference sequence). There are 16 residues in the CDR3. Unmatched junction bases numbered 13, after V lost 4 bases and J lost 4 bases. The CDR3 loop is CASSPKTGRRGETQYF. The CDR3 DNA reads TGTGCCAGCAGCCCAAAGACAGGGCGGAGAGGAGAGACCCAGTACTTC.

CDR3 loop: CAISEEGAHGYTF. The CDR3 region has the DNA TGTGCCATCAGTGAAGAGGGGGCCCATGGCTACACCTTC. This rearrangement joins TRBV10-3 to TRBJ1-2, with TRBD1 identical over 7 bases. V was clipped by 3 bases and J by 6 bases; unmatched bases: 4. The CDR3 is 13 residues long. The germline gives CDR1 ENHRY, CDR2 SYGVKD.